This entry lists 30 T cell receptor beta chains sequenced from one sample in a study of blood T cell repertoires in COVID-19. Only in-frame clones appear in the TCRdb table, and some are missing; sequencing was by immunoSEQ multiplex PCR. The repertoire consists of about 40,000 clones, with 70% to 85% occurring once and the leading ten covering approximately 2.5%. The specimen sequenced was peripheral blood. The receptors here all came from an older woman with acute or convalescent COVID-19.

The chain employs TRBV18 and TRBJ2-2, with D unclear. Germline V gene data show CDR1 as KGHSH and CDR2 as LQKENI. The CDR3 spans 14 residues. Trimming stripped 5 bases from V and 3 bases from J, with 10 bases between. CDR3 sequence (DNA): TGTGCCAGCTCAATACGACACGACACCGGGGAGCTGTTTTTT. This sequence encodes CASSIRHDTGELFF.

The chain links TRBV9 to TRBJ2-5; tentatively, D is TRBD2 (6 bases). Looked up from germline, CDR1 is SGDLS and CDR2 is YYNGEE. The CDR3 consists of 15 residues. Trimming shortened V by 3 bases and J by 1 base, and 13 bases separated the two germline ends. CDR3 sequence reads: CASSGGVITQETQYF. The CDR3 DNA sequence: TGTGCCAGCAGCGGGGGGGTGATCACCCAAGAGACCCAGTACTTC.

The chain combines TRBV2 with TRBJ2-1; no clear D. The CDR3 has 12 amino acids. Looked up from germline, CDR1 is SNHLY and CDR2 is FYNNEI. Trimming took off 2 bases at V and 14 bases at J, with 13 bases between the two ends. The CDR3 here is CASSELVEYEFF. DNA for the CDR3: TGTGCCAGCAGTGAATTAGTAGAGTATGAGTTCTTC. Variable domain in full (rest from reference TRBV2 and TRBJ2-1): EPEVTQTPSHQVTQMGQEVILRCVPISNHLYFYWYRQILGQKVEFLVSFYNNEISEKSEIFDDQFSVERPDGSNFTLKIRSTKLEDSAMYFCASSELVEYEFFGPGTRLTVL.

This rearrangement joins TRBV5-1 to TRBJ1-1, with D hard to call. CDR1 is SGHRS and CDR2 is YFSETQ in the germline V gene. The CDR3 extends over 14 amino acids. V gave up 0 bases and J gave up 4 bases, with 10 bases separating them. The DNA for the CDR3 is TGCGCCAGCAGCTTGGTCCCCGGGATCACTGAAGCTTTCTTT. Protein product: CASSLVPGITEAFF.

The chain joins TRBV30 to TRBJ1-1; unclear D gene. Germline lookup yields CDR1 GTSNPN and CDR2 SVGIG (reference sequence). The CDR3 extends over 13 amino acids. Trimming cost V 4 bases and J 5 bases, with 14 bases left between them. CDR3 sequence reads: CAWTLRGLTEAFF. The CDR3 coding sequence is TGTGCCTGGACCCTCCGAGGGCTAACTGAAGCTTTCTTT.

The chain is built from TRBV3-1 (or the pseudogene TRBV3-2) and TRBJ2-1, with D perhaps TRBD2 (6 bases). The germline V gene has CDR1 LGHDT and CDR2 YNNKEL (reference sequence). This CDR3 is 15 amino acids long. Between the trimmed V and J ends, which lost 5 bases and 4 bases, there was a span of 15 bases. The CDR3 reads CASSRGRGSYNEQFF. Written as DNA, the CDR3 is TGTGCCAGCAGCAGAGGACGGGGGTCTTACAATGAGCAGTTCTTC.

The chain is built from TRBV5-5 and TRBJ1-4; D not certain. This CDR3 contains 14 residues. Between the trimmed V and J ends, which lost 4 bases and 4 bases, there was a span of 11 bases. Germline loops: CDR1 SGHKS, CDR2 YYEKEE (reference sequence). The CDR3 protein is CASSLGGGNEKLFF. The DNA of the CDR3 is TGTGCCAGCAGCCTGGGAGGCGGTAATGAAAAACTGTTTTTT.

The CDR3 reads CASSPGTDTQYF. The CDR3 bases are TGTGCCAGCAGTCCCGGCACAGATACGCAGTATTTT. The rearrangement links TRBV2 to TRBJ2-3; D is unresolved. Trimming shortened V by 5 bases and J by 1 base, and 4 bases separated the two germline ends. CDR3 length: 12 amino acids. Germline values: CDR1 SNHLY, CDR2 FYNNEI.

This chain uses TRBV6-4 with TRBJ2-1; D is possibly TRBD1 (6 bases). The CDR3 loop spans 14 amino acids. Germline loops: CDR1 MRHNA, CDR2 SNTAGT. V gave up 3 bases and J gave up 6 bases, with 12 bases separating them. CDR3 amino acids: CASSEYRESNEQFF. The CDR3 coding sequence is TGTGCCAGCAGTGAGTACAGGGAATCCAATGAGCAGTTCTTC.

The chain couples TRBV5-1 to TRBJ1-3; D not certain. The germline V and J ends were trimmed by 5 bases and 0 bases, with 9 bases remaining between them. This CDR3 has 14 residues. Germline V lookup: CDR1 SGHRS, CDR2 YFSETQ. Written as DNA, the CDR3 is TGCGCCAGCAGGCCTGGCAACTCTGGAAACACCATATATTTT. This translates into CASRPGNSGNTIYF.

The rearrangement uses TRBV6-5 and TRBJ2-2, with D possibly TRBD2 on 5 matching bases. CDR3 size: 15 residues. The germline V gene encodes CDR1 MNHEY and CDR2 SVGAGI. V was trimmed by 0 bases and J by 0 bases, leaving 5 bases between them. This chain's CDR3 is CASSYSGTNTGELFF. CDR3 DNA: TGTGCCAGCAGTTACTCCGGGACGAACACCGGGGAGCTGTTTTTT.

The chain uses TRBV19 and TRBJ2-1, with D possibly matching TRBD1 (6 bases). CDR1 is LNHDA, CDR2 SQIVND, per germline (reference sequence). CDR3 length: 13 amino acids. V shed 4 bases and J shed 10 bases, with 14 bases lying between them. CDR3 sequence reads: CASSKQGAEEQFF. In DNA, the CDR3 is TGTGCCAGTAGTAAACAGGGAGCGGAGGAGCAGTTCTTC.

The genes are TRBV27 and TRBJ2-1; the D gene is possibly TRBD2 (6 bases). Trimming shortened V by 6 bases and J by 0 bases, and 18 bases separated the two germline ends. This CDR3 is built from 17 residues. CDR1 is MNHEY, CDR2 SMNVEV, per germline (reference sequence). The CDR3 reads CASSPRPRRDSYNEQFF. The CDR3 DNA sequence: TGTGCCAGCAGCCCCCGCCCGAGGCGGGACTCCTACAATGAGCAGTTCTTC.

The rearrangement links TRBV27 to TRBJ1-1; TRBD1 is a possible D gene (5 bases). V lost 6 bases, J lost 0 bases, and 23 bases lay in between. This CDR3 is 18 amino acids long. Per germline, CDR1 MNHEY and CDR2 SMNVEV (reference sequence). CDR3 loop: CASRTTNRAGLLNTEAFF. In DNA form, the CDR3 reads TGTGCCAGCAGGACTACGAACCGAGCGGGGCTTCTGAACACTGAAGCTTTCTTT.

CDR3 loop: CASSRSATNEKLFF. As DNA, the CDR3 is TGTGCCAGCAGTAGGAGTGCAACTAATGAAAAACTGTTTTTT. The V gene is TRBV2, the J gene TRBJ1-4, with no clear D. V was cut by 5 bases and J by 0 bases, with 7 bases left in between. This CDR3 spans 14 amino acids. CDR1 and CDR2 from the germline V gene are SNHLY and FYNNEI.

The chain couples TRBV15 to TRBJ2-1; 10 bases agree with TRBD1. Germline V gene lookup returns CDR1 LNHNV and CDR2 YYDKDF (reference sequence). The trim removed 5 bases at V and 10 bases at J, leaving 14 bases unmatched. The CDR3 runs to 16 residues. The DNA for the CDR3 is TGTGCCACCAGCTCAGGGACAGGGGACATCCGACGGGAGCAGTTCTTC. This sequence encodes CATSSGTGDIRREQFF.

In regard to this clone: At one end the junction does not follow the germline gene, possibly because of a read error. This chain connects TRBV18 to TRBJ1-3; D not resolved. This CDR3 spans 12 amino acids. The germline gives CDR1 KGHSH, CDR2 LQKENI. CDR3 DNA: TGTGCCAGCTCCCTTATTGGAGACACCATATATTTT. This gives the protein CASSLIGDTIYF. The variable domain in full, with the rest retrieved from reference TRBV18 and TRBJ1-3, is NAGVMQNPRHLVRRRGQEARLRCSPMKGHSHVYWYRQLPEEGLKFMVYLQKENIIDESGMPKERFSAEFPKEGPSILRIQQVVRGDSAAYFCASSLIGDTIYFGEGSWLTVV.

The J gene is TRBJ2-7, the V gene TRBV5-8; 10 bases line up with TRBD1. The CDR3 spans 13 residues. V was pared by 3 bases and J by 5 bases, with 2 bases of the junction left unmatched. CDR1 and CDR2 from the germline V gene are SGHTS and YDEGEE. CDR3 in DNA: TGTGCCAGCAGCTCGGGACAGGGGAACGAGCAGTACTTC. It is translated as CASSSGQGNEQYF.

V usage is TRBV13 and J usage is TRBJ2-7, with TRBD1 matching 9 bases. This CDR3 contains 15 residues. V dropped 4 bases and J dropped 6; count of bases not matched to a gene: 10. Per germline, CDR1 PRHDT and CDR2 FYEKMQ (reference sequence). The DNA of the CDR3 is TGTGCCAGCAGCTCCCTGCGGGACAGGGAAGCCGAGCAGTACTTC. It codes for CASSSLRDREAEQYF.

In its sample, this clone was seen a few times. The CDR3 DNA sequence: TGCGCCAGCAGCCAAGATTACCAGTCTTACAATGAGCAGTTCTTC. This encodes CASSQDYQSYNEQFF. The chain combines TRBV4-1 with TRBJ2-1; no clear D gene. V lost 0 bases to trimming and J lost 4 bases, with 10 bases between them. Germline V gives CDR1 MGHRA, CDR2 YSYEKL. The length of the CDR3 is 15 residues.

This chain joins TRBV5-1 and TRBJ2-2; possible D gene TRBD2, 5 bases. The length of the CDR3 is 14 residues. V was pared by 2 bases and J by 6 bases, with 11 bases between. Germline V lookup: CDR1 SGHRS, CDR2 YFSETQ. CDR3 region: CASSFATSPGELFF. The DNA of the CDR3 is TGCGCCAGCAGCTTCGCAACTAGTCCCGGGGAGCTGTTTTTT.

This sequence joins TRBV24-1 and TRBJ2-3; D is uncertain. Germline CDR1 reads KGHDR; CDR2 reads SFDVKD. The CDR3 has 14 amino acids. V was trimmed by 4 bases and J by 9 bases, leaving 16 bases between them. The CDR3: CATSDWAQIPTQYF. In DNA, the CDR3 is TGTGCCACCAGTGACTGGGCACAGATACCCACGCAGTATTTT.

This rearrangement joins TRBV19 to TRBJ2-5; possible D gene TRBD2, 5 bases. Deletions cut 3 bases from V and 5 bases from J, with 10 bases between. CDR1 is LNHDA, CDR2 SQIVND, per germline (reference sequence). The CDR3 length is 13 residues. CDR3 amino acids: CASSMQGGETQYF. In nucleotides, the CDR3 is TGTGCCAGTAGTATGCAAGGCGGGGAGACCCAGTACTTC.

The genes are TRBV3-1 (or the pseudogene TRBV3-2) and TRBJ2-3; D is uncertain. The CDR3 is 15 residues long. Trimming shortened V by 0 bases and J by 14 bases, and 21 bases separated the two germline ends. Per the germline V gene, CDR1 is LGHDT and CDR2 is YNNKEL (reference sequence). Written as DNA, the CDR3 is TGTGCCAGCAGCCAAGACCAGAATCCGGGTCGGGTTGCGTATTTT. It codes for CASSQDQNPGRVAYF.

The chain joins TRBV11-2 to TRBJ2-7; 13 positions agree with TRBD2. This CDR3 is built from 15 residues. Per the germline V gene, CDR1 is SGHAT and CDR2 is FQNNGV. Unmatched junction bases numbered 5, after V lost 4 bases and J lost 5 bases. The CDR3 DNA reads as TGTGCCAGCAGCTCTCGGACTAGCGGGAGTCACGAGCAGTACTTC. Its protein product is CASSSRTSGSHEQYF.

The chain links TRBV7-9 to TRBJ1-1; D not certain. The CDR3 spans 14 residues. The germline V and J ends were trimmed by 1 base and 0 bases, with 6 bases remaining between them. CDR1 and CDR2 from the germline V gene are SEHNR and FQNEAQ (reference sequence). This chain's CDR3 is CASSLGELNTEAFF. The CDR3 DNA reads TGTGCCAGCAGCTTAGGGGAGCTGAACACTGAAGCTTTCTTT.

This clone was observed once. CDR3 bases: TGTGCCAGCAGCTTAATCCTAGTCAATGAGCAGTTCTTC. Its translation: CASSLILVNEQFF. The rearrangement uses TRBV7-9 and TRBJ2-1, with D uncertain. The V and J ends lost 2 bases and 6 bases respectively, with 8 bases between them. The CDR3 has 13 amino acids. Germline V CDR1 and CDR2: SEHNR, FQNEAQ (reference sequence).

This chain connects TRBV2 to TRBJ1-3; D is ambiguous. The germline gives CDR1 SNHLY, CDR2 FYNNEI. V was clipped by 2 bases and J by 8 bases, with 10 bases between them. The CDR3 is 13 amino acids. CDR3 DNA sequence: TGTGCCAGCAGTGAAAACGGGTACGACACCATATATTTT. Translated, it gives CASSENGYDTIYF.

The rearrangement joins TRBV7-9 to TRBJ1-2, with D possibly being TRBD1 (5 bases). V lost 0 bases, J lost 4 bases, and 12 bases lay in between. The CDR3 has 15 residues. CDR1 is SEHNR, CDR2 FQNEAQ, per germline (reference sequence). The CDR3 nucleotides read TGTGCCAGCAGCTTAGCCTCAGGGTCTGGCTATGGCTACACCTTC. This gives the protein CASSLASGSGYGYTF.

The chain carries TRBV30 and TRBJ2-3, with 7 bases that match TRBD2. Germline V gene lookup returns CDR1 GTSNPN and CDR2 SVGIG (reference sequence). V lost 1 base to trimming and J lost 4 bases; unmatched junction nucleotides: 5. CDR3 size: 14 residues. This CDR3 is CAWSEGGSADTQYF. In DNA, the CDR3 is TGTGCCTGGAGTGAAGGCGGGAGTGCAGATACGCAGTATTTT.